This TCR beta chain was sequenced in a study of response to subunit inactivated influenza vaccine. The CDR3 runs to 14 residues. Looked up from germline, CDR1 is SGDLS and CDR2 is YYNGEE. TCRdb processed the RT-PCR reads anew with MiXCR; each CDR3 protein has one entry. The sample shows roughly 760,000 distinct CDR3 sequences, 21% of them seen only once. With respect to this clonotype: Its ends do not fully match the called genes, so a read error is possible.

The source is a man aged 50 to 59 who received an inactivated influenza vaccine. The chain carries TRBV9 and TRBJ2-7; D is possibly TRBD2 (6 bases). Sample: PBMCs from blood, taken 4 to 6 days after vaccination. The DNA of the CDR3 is TGTGCCTGCAGCGTATCACAAGGAGGGTACGAGCAGTACTTC. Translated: CACSVSQGGYEQYF.